This is a list of T cell receptor beta chains from one sample in a study of T cells in Graves' hyperthyroidism and ophthalmopathy. TCRdb independently ran MiXCR on the multiplex PCR reads; one entry per CDR3 protein. The data contain hundreds of thousands of distinct CDR3 sequences, approximately 23% of them singletons. Sequenced input: blood. These receptors all come from a woman between 65 and 79 years old with Graves' ophthalmopathy. Both conserved end residues are part of each CDR3. A D gene is named only where the DNA matches it firmly. Where a row states a size, it is once, few, many or the class of an expanded clone; other rows omit it.

j_call	d_call	v_call	clone_size	cdr3_nt	cdr3_aa
TRBJ2-1	TRBD1	TRBV20-1	few	TGCAGTGCGTCGACAGGGCCGCTCGGCTACAATGAGCAGTTCTTC	CSASTGPLGYNEQFF
TRBJ1-1	TRBD1	TRBV7-2	few	TGTGCCAGCAGCGGGCTACAGGGGGCACGCACTGAAGCTTTCTTT	CASSGLQGARTEAFF
TRBJ1-6	.	TRBV12-3/TRBV12-4	few	TGTGCCAGCAGTTTCTTTGACAGCATTAATTCACCCCTCCACTTT	CASSFFDSINSPLHF
TRBJ2-1	TRBD2	TRBV12-3/TRBV12-4	.	TGTGCCAGCGAACCGGGACTAAACAATGAGCAGTTCTTC	CASEPGLNNEQFF
TRBJ2-7	.	TRBV13	few	TGTGCCAGCAGCTCCCAAGGCCCCGCCCCCTACGAGCAGTACTTC	CASSSQGPAPYEQYF
TRBJ2-3	.	TRBV9	many	TGTGCCAGCAGCGTAGATACGGATACGCAGTATTTT	CASSVDTDTQYF
TRBJ1-5	.	TRBV30	.	TGTGCCTGGAGTGTACAGGGTGGACCTCAGCCCCAGCATTTT	CAWSVQGGPQPQHF
TRBJ2-7	.	TRBV6-1	few	TGTGCCAGCAGTGCCTTGCCCATAGCGGTTACTACGGGGGAGCAGTACTTC	CASSALPIAVTTGEQYF
TRBJ2-3	.	TRBV30	few	TGTGCCTGGAGTGTACTCCGTGGAGATACGCAGTATTTT	CAWSVLRGDTQYF
TRBJ2-7	.	TRBV5-1	.	TGCGCCAGCAGCTCCCTCTGGAGGGGCGACGAGCAGTACTTC	CASSSLWRGDEQYF
TRBJ1-6	TRBD1	TRBV6-1	.	TGTGCCAGCAGTCGCCTCGGGACAGGGGATGGCTCCTATAATTCACCCCTCCACTTT	CASSRLGTGDGSYNSPLHF
TRBJ1-1	.	TRBV12-3/TRBV12-4	many	TGTGCCAGCAGTTTATCATGGCGGGGGGCTGAAGCTTTCTTT	CASSLSWRGAEAFF
TRBJ2-1	.	TRBV5-1	few	TGCGCCAGCAGCTTGTTTGGGGATTACAATGAGCAGTTCTTC	CASSLFGDYNEQFF
TRBJ1-5	.	TRBV28	.	TGTGCCAGCAGCGGGGGAGGAACCAATCAGCCCCAGCATTTT	CASSGGGTNQPQHF
TRBJ2-2	.	TRBV10-3	.	TGTGCCACCCAAAATCGGGGACGGCTGAACACCGGGGAGCTGTTTTTT	CATQNRGRLNTGELFF